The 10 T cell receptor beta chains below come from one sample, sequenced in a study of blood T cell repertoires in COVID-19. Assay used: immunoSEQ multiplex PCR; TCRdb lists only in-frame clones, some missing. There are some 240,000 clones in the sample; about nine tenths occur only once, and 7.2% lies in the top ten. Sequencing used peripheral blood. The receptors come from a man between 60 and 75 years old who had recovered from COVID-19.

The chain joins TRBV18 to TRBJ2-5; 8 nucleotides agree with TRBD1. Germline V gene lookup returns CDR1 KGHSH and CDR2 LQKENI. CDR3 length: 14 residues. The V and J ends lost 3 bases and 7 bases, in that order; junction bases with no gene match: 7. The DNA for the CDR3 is TGTGCCAGCTCACCCGACAGGGGCCGAGGGACCCAGTACTTC. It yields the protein CASSPDRGRGTQYF.

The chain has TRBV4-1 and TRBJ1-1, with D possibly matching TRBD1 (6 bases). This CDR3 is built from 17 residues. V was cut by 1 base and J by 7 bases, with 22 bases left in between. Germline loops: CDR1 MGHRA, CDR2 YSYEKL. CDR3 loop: CASSQGAGGGPRGEAFF. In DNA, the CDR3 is TGCGCCAGCAGCCAAGGCGCTGGGGGGGGGCCGAGGGGTGAAGCTTTCTTT.

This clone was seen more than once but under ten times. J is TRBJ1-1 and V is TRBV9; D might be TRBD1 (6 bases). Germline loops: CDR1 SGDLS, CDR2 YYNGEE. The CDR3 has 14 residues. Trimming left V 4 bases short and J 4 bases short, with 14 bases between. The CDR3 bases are TGTGCCAGCAGCCCGAACATCAGGGGCACTGAAGCTTTCTTT. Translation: CASSPNIRGTEAFF.

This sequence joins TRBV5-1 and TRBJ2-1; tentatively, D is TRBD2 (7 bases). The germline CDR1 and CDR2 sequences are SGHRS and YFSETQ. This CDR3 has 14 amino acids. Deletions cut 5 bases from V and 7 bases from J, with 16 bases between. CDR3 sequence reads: CASSWGGYGNEQFF. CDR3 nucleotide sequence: TGCGCCAGCAGTTGGGGGGGCTATGGGAATGAGCAGTTCTTC.

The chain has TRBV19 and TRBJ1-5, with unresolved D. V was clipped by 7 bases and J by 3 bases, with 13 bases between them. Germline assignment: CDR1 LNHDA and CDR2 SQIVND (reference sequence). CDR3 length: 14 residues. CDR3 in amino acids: CASNLRGYNQPQHF. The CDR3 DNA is TGTGCCAGTAACCTTCGGGGTTACAATCAGCCCCAGCATTTT.

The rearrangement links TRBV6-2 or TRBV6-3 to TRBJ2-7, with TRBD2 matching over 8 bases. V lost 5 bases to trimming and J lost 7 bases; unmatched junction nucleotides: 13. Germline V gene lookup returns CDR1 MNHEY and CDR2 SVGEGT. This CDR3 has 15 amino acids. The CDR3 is CASSAASGGVTEQYV. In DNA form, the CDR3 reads TGTGCCAGCAGTGCCGCCTCGGGGGGGGTAACTGAGCAGTACGTC.

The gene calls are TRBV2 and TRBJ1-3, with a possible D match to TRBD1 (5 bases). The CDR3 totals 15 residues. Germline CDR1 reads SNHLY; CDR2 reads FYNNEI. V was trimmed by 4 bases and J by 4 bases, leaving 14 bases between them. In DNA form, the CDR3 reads TGTGCCAGCAGTGCCCAGACTTCAGGGGGAAACACCATATATTTT. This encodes CASSAQTSGGNTIYF.

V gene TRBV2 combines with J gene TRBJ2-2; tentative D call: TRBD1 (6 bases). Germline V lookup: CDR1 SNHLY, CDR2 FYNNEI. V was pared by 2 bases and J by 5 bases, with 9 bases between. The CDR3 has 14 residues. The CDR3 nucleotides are TGTGCCAGCAGTGAATTGGGGGCTACCGGGGAGCTGTTTTTT. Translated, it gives CASSELGATGELFF. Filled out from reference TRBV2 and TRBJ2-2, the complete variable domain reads EPEVTQTPSHQVTQMGQEVILRCVPISNHLYFYWYRQILGQKVEFLVSFYNNEISEKSEIFDDQFSVERPDGSNFTLKIRSTKLEDSAMYFCASSELGATGELFFGEGSRLTVL.

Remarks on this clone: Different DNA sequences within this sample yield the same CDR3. As DNA, the CDR3 is TGTGCCAGCAGTTCAGGGAATCAGCCCCAGCATTTT. This gives the protein CASSSGNQPQHF. The chain links TRBV6-5 to TRBJ1-5; possible D gene TRBD1, 5 bases. Germline V gene data show CDR1 as MNHEY and CDR2 as SVGAGI. The CDR3 sequence is 12 residues long. Trimming pared 4 bases from V and 4 bases from J, leaving 5 bases between.

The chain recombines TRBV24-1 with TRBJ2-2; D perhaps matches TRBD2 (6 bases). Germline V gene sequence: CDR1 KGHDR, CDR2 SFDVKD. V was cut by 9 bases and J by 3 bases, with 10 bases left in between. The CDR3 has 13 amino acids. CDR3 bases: TGTGCCACCCTCAGGGAGGACACCGGGGAGCTGTTTTTT. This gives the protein CATLREDTGELFF.